A selection of T cell receptor beta chains follows, all from one sample in a study of chemoradiotherapy in HPV16-positive cancers. Produced via immunoSEQ multiplex PCR; TCRdb's table is partial and in-frame only. Among several thousand clones, 78% were seen once, and the ten largest hold 9% to 10%. This specimen was collected from a patient who underwent chemoradiotherapy. The receptors were sampled from a human donor with HPV-associated anogenital cancer. Each CDR3 is given with its conserved first and last residue. A D gene is named only where the DNA matches it firmly. The size of a clone is reported for some rows only, either as once, few or many, or as a class for expanded clones.

clone_size,v_call,j_call,d_call,cdr3_nt,cdr3_aa
once,TRBV2,TRBJ2-1,TRBD2,TGTGCCAGCAGTGTAGCGGGGGGCCCTCGCTACAATGAGCAGTTCTTC,CASSVAGGPRYNEQFF
few,TRBV14,TRBJ2-7,.,TGTGCCAGCAGCCAAGCAGGTGGCCGGGGATGGTACGAGCAGTACTTC,CASSQAGGRGWYEQYF
.,TRBV28,TRBJ1-2,.,TGTGCCAGCTCCCAGTATAACTATGGCTACACCTTC,CASSQYNYGYTF
.,TRBV29-1,TRBJ1-6,.,TGCAGCGTTGCGACGGCAAGTAATTCACCCCTCCACTTT,CSVATASNSPLHF
.,TRBV10-2,TRBJ1-4,.,TGCGCCAGCAGTGCAGGTCCAGAGGAAGAAAAACTGTTTTTT,CASSAGPEEEKLFF
.,TRBV27,TRBJ1-2,.,TGTGCCAGCAGTTTAGGAATCCCGTCCTATGGCTACACCTTC,CASSLGIPSYGYTF
.,TRBV9,TRBJ2-3,.,TGTGCCAGCAGCGTACGAGACACTCTGACCTGGGCGCAGTATTTT,CASSVRDTLTWAQYF
.,TRBV5-6,TRBJ2-2,.,TGTGCCAGCAGCTTGCCAAAATACGGGACGAACACCGGGGAGCTGTTTTTT,CASSLPKYGTNTGELFF
.,TRBV5-6,TRBJ2-2,.,TGTGCCAGCAGCTTTTTTGACACCGGGGAGCTGTTTTTT,CASSFFDTGELFF
.,TRBV6-5,TRBJ2-6,.,TGTGCCAGCAGTCCCAGTTCAGGGGCCAACGTCCTGACTTTC,CASSPSSGANVLTF
.,TRBV7-3,TRBJ2-2,.,TGTGCCAGCAGCAAGGACACCACCGGGGAGCTGTTTTTT,CASSKDTTGELFF
once,TRBV9,TRBJ2-1,.,TGTGCCAGCAGCGTAGGCAGGGGCGATTACGGTGAGCAGTTCTTC,CASSVGRGDYGEQFF
.,TRBV15,TRBJ2-7,.,TGTGCCACCAGTTATTCGGCGGGCTACGAGCAGTACTTC,CATSYSAGYEQYF
.,TRBV5-1,TRBJ1-2,TRBD1,TGCGCCAGCAGCTTGATACAGGGGCTGGACTATGGCTACACCTTC,CASSLIQGLDYGYTF
.,TRBV11-1,TRBJ1-1,.,TGTGCCAGCAGCCGCCGGGAGGTCGTCATGAACACTGAAGCTTTCTTT,CASSRREVVMNTEAFF
.,TRBV6-1,TRBJ1-2,TRBD1,TGTGCCAGCAGTGAGAGGGGGCCTGGCTACACCTTC,CASSERGPGYTF
once,TRBV2,TRBJ2-1,TRBD1,TGTGCCAGCAGAGGGGGACAGGGGGCCTACAATGAGCAGTTCTTC,CASRGGQGAYNEQFF
.,TRBV15,TRBJ1-1,TRBD1,TGTGCCACCAGCTCGACAGGGACCACTGAAGCTTTCTTT,CATSSTGTTEAFF
.,TRBV5-4,TRBJ2-7,.,TGTGCCAGCAGCCCCGGGGTAGCGGAGGCGTACGAGCAGTACTTC,CASSPGVAEAYEQYF
.,TRBV30,TRBJ2-7,.,TGTGCCTGGAGTGGCTCAGGAACCACCTACGAGCAGTACTTC,CAWSGSGTTYEQYF
.,TRBV4-1,TRBJ1-2,TRBD1,TGCGCCAGCAGCCAGGGGACAGGGGGCTATGGCTACACCTTC,CASSQGTGGYGYTF
.,TRBV5-8,TRBJ1-1,TRBD1,TGTGCCAGCAGCCTCAGGGGGGACACTGAAGCTTTCTTT,CASSLRGDTEAFF
.,TRBV27,TRBJ2-7,.,TGTGCCAGCAGTCTTAACGCTCCCTACGAGCAGTACTTC,CASSLNAPYEQYF
.,TRBV7-3,TRBJ1-3,TRBD1,TGTGCCAGCAGCTTAGACAGGGATGGAAACACCATATATTTT,CASSLDRDGNTIYF
.,TRBV9,TRBJ1-1,.,TGTGCCAGCAGCGCTAGAGGGGGGAACACTGAAGCTTTCTTT,CASSARGGNTEAFF
.,TRBV30,TRBJ1-6,.,TGTGCCTGGAGGGCCCAATTGGGGAATTCACCCCTCCACTTT,CAWRAQLGNSPLHF
.,TRBV11-2,TRBJ1-3,.,TGTGCCAGCAGCCCGTTTGACTCTGGAAACACCATATATTTT,CASSPFDSGNTIYF
.,TRBV13,TRBJ2-4,TRBD2,TGTGCCAGCAGTACTGAGACTAGCCTATCCCGGCCCGCCAAAAACATTCAGTACTTC,CASSTETSLSRPAKNIQYF
.,TRBV28,TRBJ2-7,.,TGTGCCAGCAGTTTCGGTCAGTCCGCCCCCCGCGAGCAGTACTTC,CASSFGQSAPREQYF